This TCR beta chain is drawn from a study of T cell responses to AZD1222 COVID-19 vaccine. Study observations and caveats: A mostly white British donor set with more females was recruited, and clonal diversity was possibly underestimated. Just 6 or 7 people given AZD1222 tested seropositive at baseline. When two AZD1222 doses had been given, Spike-specific TCR breadth and depth rose.

Of note for this clone: The antigen remains unidentified.

Clones were sequenced by immunoSEQ multiplex PCR, and TCRdb holds only the in-frame ones, with some missing. The repertoire consists of some 110,000 clones, with around 84% occurring once and the leading ten covering 17%. The CDR3 loop spans 12 amino acids. CDR1 and CDR2 (germline): SGHTA, FQGTGA. V lost 5 bases and J lost 7, with 11 bases in between. This clonotype was sampled from an adult who received the AZD1222 COVID-19 vaccine. The sequences come from peripheral blood, collected 28 days after the second AZD1222 dose. The V call is TRBV7-3, the J call TRBJ1-1; tentative D call: TRBD1 (5 bases). CDR3 nucleotides: TGTGCCAGCAGCGATCAGGGACTTGAAGCTTTCTTT. It encodes CASSDQGLEAFF.